This TCR beta chain was sequenced in a study of shared clonotypes between healthy human individuals (dated by TCRdb to the early 2020s). Background for the entire study: A few men and two women, aged 18 to 49 years, made up the cohort. For each donor, CD4 naive and CD4 memory were each given three plates, CD8 naive was given two plates, and CD8 memory was given one plate. Blood TCR repertoires of four to six healthy adults were deeply sequenced to estimate repertoire size and the extent of clonotype sharing between individuals. To increase sequencing depth and limit assay-specific biases, TCR repertoire library preparation and sequencing were carried out by different laboratories using diverse techniques. Each donor's leukapheresis produced roughly between about 0.85 and 10 billion PBMCs. What the work shows at the level of the full study, not this receptor alone: Pairwise subsampling indicated that sequencing depth was expected to affect the degree of clonotype sharing among donors. Even with the large sequencing depth, rarefaction of the sorted-subset datasets indicated that sequencing was incomplete. Sampling was restricted to blood, and TCR repertoires in tissue are likely to differ from TCR repertoires in blood. Because the study included only a small number of donors, the genetic and exposure-history diversity represented was limited. Sharing across a few donors was observed for 4.5% to 6.5% of naive CD4, under 4% of naive CD8, over 2% of memory CD4, and around 0.4% of memory CD8 clonotypes. Larger estimated clonotype richness was generally found for naive subsets than for memory subsets. Compared with non-shared clonotypes, the clonotypes found in all four sorted-subset donors had higher generation probabilities.

A word on this clone: The antigen this receptor binds is unknown. No much larger clone exists at a distance of one base, and base qualities are not known. Other DNA sequences in the sample encode the same CDR3.

The CDR3 has 14 amino acids, counting the end cysteine and phenylalanine. Of the read, only the CDR3 DNA is kept; its 42 bases are in frame from base 1. V is cut by 1 base and J by 1 base, and the space between the germline ends is 7 bases. The germline V gene encodes CDR1 SGHVS and CDR2 FQNEAQ. Donors were healthy HIV-negative adults with no recently reported acute infections or vaccinations. Every donor was a Caucasian adult living in Nashville, Tennessee, USA. CD4+ T cells were enriched by magnetic negative selection; naive cells were then positively selected on CD45RA, and the negative fraction formed the memory subset. Blood was obtained by leukapheresis, after which PBMCs were separated by Ficoll-Histopaque density gradient centrifugation and cryopreserved in liquid nitrogen vapor phase. Purity and quantity of every magnetically sorted T cell population were checked by analytical flow cytometry. Genomic DNA was isolated from each sorted fraction and quantified by UV absorbance on a Nanodrop 2000c.

Using the deep immunoSEQ assay, multiplex PCR amplified TCR CDR3 regions from genomic DNA. Genomic DNA extracted from each cell subset was distributed evenly over all wells of several immunoSEQ 96-well plates, and each plate served as one replicate. Each replicate PCR for sorted subsets received about 180 ng genomic DNA, equal to tens of thousands of T cell genomes. Purified libraries were measured with a Qubit 3.0 fluorometer, size-checked on a Bioanalyzer 2100, and measured again with the KAPA Library Quantification kit. Every immunoSEQ 96-well plate was sequenced on a separate single-read 150-cycle Illumina NextSeq 550 flow cell. The authors processed their data as follows. The immunoSEQ output contained only junctional sequences without quality scores, so filtering could not match that applied to full-length reads. Sequences were annotated with PyIR, a Python wrapper for IgBLAST v1.9, and V/J genes and CDR3 were assigned using IMGT germline references. Reads were removed for weak V/J assignments (E-value above 1e-6), missing CDR3, stop codons, out-of-frame junctions, or ambiguous translated residues. V3J clonotypes were defined as sequences sharing an identical inferred V gene, J gene, and CDR3 amino acid sequence. To compute the percentage overlap between repertoires, the number of shared unique clonotypes was divided by the size of the smaller repertoire. Richness of each repertoire was evaluated using RTK rarefaction, the Chao1 estimator, and Recon v2.1 estimates of unobserved clonotypes. Generation probabilities were computed with OLGA for all TCRbeta clonotypes obtained by the gDNA method from a few donors. This is the immuneACCESS table as TCRdb keeps it, with only in-frame sequences that have V and J called. A part of the clones is gone; compared with another copy, unresolved V genes explain less than half, and the rest is unexplained. V and J calls and clone size are given by that table; D and trimming were obtained from the DNA. Within this sample are 2 million to 2.5 million clones, with approximately 90% of them counted one time only. The leading ten clones occupy 0.3% to 0.4% of the sample.

Sequenced: naive CD4+ T cells from PBMCs. The cell subset or site label corresponds to: CD45RA+ positively selected. The origin of this receptor is a man younger than 35 in good health. Some clones in this sample may be carry-over from other donors' samples. This receptor chain uses TRBV7-8 and TRBJ1-1, with the D gene too uncertain to name. The nucleotides read TGTGCCAGCAGCTTAGTTCGGGGGAACACTGAAGCTTTCTTT. This gives the protein CASSLVRGNTEAFF.